These 28 T cell receptor beta chains came from one sample sequenced in a study of cytomegalovirus exposure and HLA in healthy donors. The PCR was carried out with 60 Vbeta primers and 13 Jbeta primers. The assay was immunoSEQ multiplex PCR, and TCRdb's table has in-frame clones only and misses some. The sample has some 120,000 clones, about four fifths seen once. Sample: PBMCs. These receptor sequences come from a woman under 30 in good health and CMV-seronegative.

V and J are TRBV7-9 and TRBJ2-2; 7 nucleotides agree with TRBD1. Per germline, CDR1 SEHNR and CDR2 FQNEAQ (reference sequence). V dropped 6 bases and J dropped 3; count of bases not matched to a gene: 7. The CDR3 extends over 15 amino acids. The chain's CDR3 is CASRKGARDTGELFF. DNA for the CDR3: TGTGCCAGCAGAAAGGGGGCGCGAGACACCGGGGAGCTGTTTTTT. Looking up the rest from reference TRBV7-9 and TRBJ2-2 gives the full variable domain: DTGVSQNPRHKITKRGQNVTFRCDPISEHNRLYWYRQTLGQGPEFLTYFQNEAQLEKSRLLSDRFSAERPKGSFSTLEIQRTEQGDSAMYLCASRKGARDTGELFFGEGSRLTVL.

The V call is TRBV7-2, the J call TRBJ1-4; 9 nucleotides agree with TRBD1. Trimming took 1 base from V and 6 from J; bases not matched to a gene: 6. Germline CDR1 SGHTA, CDR2 FQGNSA. This CDR3 spans 16 amino acids. CDR3 coding DNA: TGTGCCAGCAGCTTAGGGACAGGGGACCTAGATGAAAAACTGTTTTTT. This codes for CASSLGTGDLDEKLFF.

The chain employs TRBV5-4 and TRBJ2-3; TRBD1 matches at 7 bases. CDR1 is SGHNT, CDR2 YYREEE, per germline (reference sequence). J was trimmed by 4 bases and V by 4 bases; bases with no gene match: 15. The CDR3 length is 17 residues. The CDR3: CASSPPRGQRTADTQYF. CDR3 coding DNA: TGTGCCAGCAGCCCCCCTAGGGGGCAGAGGACGGCAGATACGCAGTATTTT.

This clone was observed a single time. The rearrangement joins TRBV29-1 to TRBJ1-1; TRBD1 is a possible D gene (5 bases). Trimming shortened V by 0 bases and J by 6 bases, and 8 bases separated the two germline ends. The CDR3 length is 12 residues. Germline V gene lookup returns CDR1 SQVTM and CDR2 ANQGSEA. CDR3 in amino acids: CSVEDTGAEAFF. The DNA of the CDR3 is TGCAGCGTTGAAGATACGGGGGCTGAAGCTTTCTTT.

This sequence joins TRBV7-9 and TRBJ1-2, with TRBD1 as a possible D gene (5 bases). The CDR3 is made up of 13 amino acids. V dropped 2 bases and J dropped 8 bases, with 12 bases sitting between them. Germline assignment: CDR1 SEHNR and CDR2 FQNEAQ (reference sequence). For the CDR3, the DNA is TGTGCCAGCAGCTTACTGGAGGGACGAGGCTACACCTTC. Encoded protein: CASSLLEGRGYTF. Complete variable domain (other parts from reference TRBV7-9 and TRBJ1-2): DTGVSQNPRHKITKRGQNVTFRCDPISEHNRLYWYRQTLGQGPEFLTYFQNEAQLEKSRLLSDRFSAERPKGSFSTLEIQRTEQGDSAMYLCASSLLEGRGYTFGSGTRLTVV.

This chain uses TRBV18 with TRBJ1-1; tentative D call: TRBD1 (5 bases). V was cut by 5 bases and J by 8 bases, with 9 bases left in between. Germline CDR1 is KGHSH and CDR2 is LQKENI. The CDR3 is 11 residues long. The CDR3 region is CASSSWTEAFF. The CDR3 coding sequence is TGTGCCAGCTCATCTTGGACAGAAGCTTTCTTT.

The CDR3, as DNA: TGTGCCAGCAGCAAAGTTCGAGACACTGAAGCTTTCTTT. It codes for CASSKVRDTEAFF. The chain joins TRBV7-3 to TRBJ1-1; the D is unclear. Germline V lookup: CDR1 SGHTA, CDR2 FQGTGA. Trimming took 5 bases from V and 3 from J, leaving 10 bases between them. The CDR3 totals 13 residues.

The chain carries TRBV27 and TRBJ2-1, with a possible D match to TRBD2 (6 bases). The germline V gene has CDR1 MNHEY and CDR2 SMNVEV (reference sequence). V lost 5 bases and J lost 5, with 19 bases in between. The CDR3 totals 16 residues. CDR3 sequence reads: CASSRHLADYDNEQFF. The CDR3, as DNA: TGTGCCAGCAGTCGCCACCTCGCGGACTACGACAATGAGCAGTTCTTC.

This chain links TRBV11-2 with TRBJ2-2; D is possibly TRBD1 (5 bases). Trimming shortened V by 6 bases and J by 4 bases, and 18 bases separated the two germline ends. The germline CDR1 and CDR2 sequences are SGHAT and FQNNGV. This CDR3 has 16 amino acids. CDR3 bases: TGTGCCAGCAGATACCCCAGGGCCTCGGGCACCGGGGAGCTGTTTTTT. Protein sequence: CASRYPRASGTGELFF.

The chain carries TRBV4-2 and TRBJ1-2, with 7 positions matching TRBD1. V lost 0 bases to trimming and J lost 4 bases; unmatched junction nucleotides: 5. The CDR3 runs 15 residues. Germline V gene sequence: CDR1 LGHNA, CDR2 YNFKEQ. In DNA form, the CDR3 reads TGTGCCAGCAGCCAAGATGGGCAGGGGGTCTATGGCTACACCTTC. Encoded protein: CASSQDGQGVYGYTF.

The CDR3 nucleotides are TGTGCCAGTAGAGCCCAGGGAATGTATGAGCAGTTCTTC. As protein: CASRAQGMYEQFF. The chain uses TRBV19 and TRBJ2-1; D is perhaps TRBD1 (5 bases). V was pared by 6 bases and J by 8 bases, with 14 bases between. The CDR3 is 13 residues long. CDR1 is LNHDA, CDR2 SQIVND, per germline (reference sequence).

V gene TRBV6-6 combines with J gene TRBJ1-2; D unclear. The V end lost 4 bases, the J end lost 4 bases, and 7 bases lay between the germline ends. CDR3 length equals 12 residues. The germline gives CDR1 MNHNY, CDR2 SVGAGI (reference sequence). In DNA, the CDR3 is TGTGCCAGCAGTTTCAGTCCCTATGGCTACACCTTC. This codes for CASSFSPYGYTF.

The chain combines TRBV27 with TRBJ1-1, with a possible D match to TRBD1 (5 bases). Germline CDR1 MNHEY, CDR2 SMNVEV (reference sequence). The V end lost 4 bases, the J end lost 1 base, and 10 bases lay between the germline ends. This CDR3 has 14 amino acids. The CDR3 loop reads CASSWGLSNTEAFF. The CDR3 nucleotides read TGTGCCAGCAGTTGGGGACTGTCGAACACTGAAGCTTTCTTT.

The chain links TRBV19 to TRBJ2-1; TRBD1 might be the D (5 bases). V gave up 8 bases and J gave up 8 bases, with 22 bases separating them. CDR1 and CDR2 from the germline V gene are LNHDA and SQIVND (reference sequence). There are 15 residues in the CDR3. The CDR3: CASLRQLKDGDEQFF. CDR3 DNA: TGTGCCAGTCTCCGACAGCTAAAAGATGGCGATGAGCAGTTCTTC.

The chain couples TRBV6-5 to TRBJ2-1; 9 positions agree with TRBD2. The CDR3 has 15 amino acids. V dropped 3 bases and J dropped 7; count of bases not matched to a gene: 7. Germline CDR1 MNHEY, CDR2 SVGAGI. This CDR3 is CASSYAGGLRNEQFF. In nucleotides, the CDR3 is TGTGCCAGCAGTTATGCGGGGGGGCTGAGAAATGAGCAGTTCTTC.

J is TRBJ2-1 and V is TRBV27, with TRBD2 identical over 12 bases. The germline CDR1 and CDR2 sequences are MNHEY and SMNVEV (reference sequence). The CDR3 sequence is 16 residues long. Germline trimming cut 5 bases from V and 7 bases from J; bases unmatched to any gene: 9. The CDR3 sequence is CASSAYLAGGPNEQFF. In DNA, the CDR3 is TGTGCCAGCAGTGCATATCTAGCGGGAGGGCCGAATGAGCAGTTCTTC.

The V gene is TRBV7-9, the J gene TRBJ1-1, with TRBD1 as a possible D gene (5 bases). Trimming took off 6 bases at V and 6 bases at J, with 14 bases between the two ends. The V gene's germline CDR1 is SEHNR and CDR2 FQNEAQ (reference sequence). The CDR3 runs to 13 residues. The CDR3 sequence: CASRNGTGAEAFF. The DNA for the CDR3 is TGTGCCAGCAGGAACGGAACGGGGGCTGAAGCTTTCTTT. The full variable domain, rest sourced from reference TRBV7-9 and TRBJ1-1, is DTGVSQNPRHKITKRGQNVTFRCDPISEHNRLYWYRQTLGQGPEFLTYFQNEAQLEKSRLLSDRFSAERPKGSFSTLEIQRTEQGDSAMYLCASRNGTGAEAFFGQGTRLTVV.

This chain connects TRBV6-1 to TRBJ1-1; no firm D call. The germline V gene encodes CDR1 MNHNS and CDR2 SASEGT. V shed 5 bases and J shed 0 bases, with 10 bases lying between them. There are 14 residues in the CDR3. The CDR3 reads CASSYGNMNTEAFF. The CDR3 coding sequence is TGTGCCAGCAGTTATGGCAACATGAACACTGAAGCTTTCTTT.

The chain joins TRBV19 to TRBJ2-3; perhaps TRBD2 as D (5 bases). Trimming took 5 bases from V and 1 from J, leaving 13 bases between them. This CDR3 spans 15 amino acids. CDR1 is LNHDA and CDR2 is SQIVND in the germline V gene (reference sequence). CDR3 in DNA: TGTGCCAGTAGTTCATACAGCGGTGGCACAGATACGCAGTATTTT. Protein product: CASSSYSGGTDTQYF. The variable domain in full, completed from reference TRBV19 and TRBJ2-3, reads DGGITQSPKYLFRKEGQNVTLSCEQNLNHDAMYWYRQDPGQGLRLIYYSQIVNDFQKGDIAEGYSVSREKKESFPLTVTSAQKNPTAFYLCASSSYSGGTDTQYFGPGTRLTVL.

This clone has a handful of counts. The chain carries TRBV6-4 and TRBJ2-1, with 8 bases identical to TRBD1. V shed 4 bases, J shed 2 bases, and the junction held 4 bases outside the gene matches. The CDR3 totals 15 residues. CDR1 and CDR2 (germline): MRHNA, SNTAGT. CDR3 protein: CASSGGTGAYNEQFF. DNA of the CDR3: TGTGCCAGCAGTGGGGGGACAGGAGCCTACAATGAGCAGTTCTTC.

The chain couples TRBV6-5 to TRBJ2-7; 10 nucleotides match TRBD1. V lost 4 bases, J lost 7 bases, and 7 bases stayed unmatched. The V gene's germline CDR1 is MNHEY and CDR2 SVGAGI. This CDR3 has 14 amino acids. This chain's CDR3 is CASSSGQGLREQYF. In DNA form, the CDR3 reads TGTGCCAGCAGTTCGGGACAGGGGCTAAGGGAGCAGTACTTC.

The rearrangement uses TRBV5-1 and TRBJ2-3; TRBD2 might be the D (5 bases). The CDR3 sequence is 15 residues long. V was trimmed by 1 base and J by 0 bases, leaving 9 bases between them. Germline values: CDR1 SGHRS, CDR2 YFSETQ. For the CDR3, the DNA is TGCGCCAGCAGCTTGAGCGGATCTAGCACAGATACGCAGTATTTT. Its translation is CASSLSGSSTDTQYF.

V usage is TRBV9 and J usage is TRBJ1-1; D may be TRBD1 (5 bases). CDR3 size: 15 residues. The germline gives CDR1 SGDLS, CDR2 YYNGEE. The V gene lost 7 bases and the J gene lost 1 base, with 17 bases spanning the gap. DNA for the CDR3: TGTGCCAGCCAGCGGGAGGAAGGGACGAACACTGAAGCTTTCTTT. Protein sequence: CASQREEGTNTEAFF.

This chain uses TRBV6-5 with TRBJ2-1; 10 bases align to TRBD2. CDR3 length: 14 amino acids. J was trimmed by 5 bases and V by 8 bases; bases with no gene match: 6. CDR1 and CDR2 (germline): MNHEY, SVGAGI. The CDR3 region is CASRSGGAHNEQFF. CDR3 in DNA: TGTGCCAGCCGGAGCGGGGGGGCACACAATGAGCAGTTCTTC.

The rearrangement uses TRBV6-5 and TRBJ1-2, with D possibly TRBD1 on 5 matching bases. The V gene lost 6 bases and the J gene lost 4 bases, with 12 bases spanning the gap. CDR3 length: 13 residues. CDR1 is MNHEY and CDR2 is SVGAGI in the germline V gene. CDR3 DNA sequence: TGTGCCAGCAGCTCGACAGTCTTCTATGGCTACACCTTC. This sequence encodes CASSSTVFYGYTF.

This chain connects TRBV7-9 to TRBJ2-5; no clear D gene. The CDR3 sequence is 14 residues long. CDR1 and CDR2 (germline): SEHNR, FQNEAQ (reference sequence). With 7 bases removed from V and 1 base from J, the gap between germline ends came to 13 bases. CDR3 loop: CASIFPGRQETQYF. The CDR3 nucleotides are TGTGCCAGCATTTTTCCTGGGCGCCAAGAGACCCAGTACTTC.

To note about this clone: Other DNA variants within this sample encode the same CDR3. The genes are TRBV10-3 and TRBJ1-5; tentative D call: TRBD1 (6 bases). V was trimmed by 4 bases and J by 3 bases, leaving 13 bases between them. The CDR3 is 15 amino acids. The germline gives CDR1 ENHRY, CDR2 SYGVKD. The CDR3 spells CAISGGQGFNQPQHF. CDR3 nucleotides: TGTGCCATCAGTGGGGGGCAGGGGTTCAATCAGCCCCAGCATTTT.

This chain connects TRBV10-3 to TRBJ2-4, with 7 bases matching TRBD2. This CDR3 region has 17 residues. The V and J ends lost 3 bases and 0 bases, in that order; junction bases with no gene match: 8. The germline CDR1 and CDR2 sequences are ENHRY and SYGVKD. CDR3 sequence (DNA): TGTGCCATCAGTGAAGCGGGAATAGGAATAGCCAAAAACATTCAGTACTTC. Translated: CAISEAGIGIAKNIQYF.